What follows are 30 T cell receptor beta chains derived from one specimen sequenced in a study of blood T cell repertoires in COVID-19. Some clones are missing from TCRdb's copy, which holds only in-frame ones; the method was immunoSEQ multiplex PCR. The sample lists approximately 210,000 clones; about four fifths were seen once. Sequencing was performed on PBMCs or T cells enriched from blood (not recorded which). These TCRs come from a woman in her forties or fifties with acute COVID-19.

This sequence joins TRBV29-1 and TRBJ1-3; D is unresolved. CDR1 is SQVTM and CDR2 is ANQGSEA in the germline V gene. Between the trimmed V and J ends, which lost 4 bases and 0 bases, there was a span of 10 bases. The CDR3 runs 14 residues. This CDR3 is CSVGEELSGNTIYF. As DNA, the CDR3 is TGCAGCGTTGGGGAGGAGCTCTCTGGAAACACCATATATTTT.

The rearrangement joins TRBV28 to TRBJ2-1, with 10 positions matching TRBD1. After removal of 6 bases from V and 4 bases from J, the junction contained 6 bases not matched to a gene. Germline-derived CDR1 and CDR2 are MDHEN and SYDVKM. The CDR3 is 15 amino acids. CDR3 loop: CASRGDRGLYNEQFF. CDR3 sequence (DNA): TGTGCCAGCAGAGGCGACAGGGGGCTTTACAATGAGCAGTTCTTC.

The CDR3 bases are TGTGCCAGCAGCGAACGAACAGGGGAGCGAGGGGAGACCCAGTACTTC. Its protein product is CASSERTGERGETQYF. This rearrangement joins TRBV7-2 to TRBJ2-5; 7 nucleotides agree with TRBD1. The germline CDR1 and CDR2 sequences are SGHTA and FQGNSA. The CDR3 consists of 16 residues. V shed 5 bases and J 5 bases; nucleotides not matched to a gene: 14.

The V and J genes are TRBV11-3 and TRBJ1-3, with D uncertain. The CDR3 covers 17 residues. V was trimmed by 3 bases and J by 0 bases, leaving 15 bases between them. CDR1 is SGHNT, CDR2 YENEEA, per germline. The CDR3 sequence: CASSFGSRPSSGNTIYF. In DNA, the CDR3 is TGTGCCAGCAGCTTCGGGTCCAGACCCTCCTCTGGAAACACCATATATTTT.

This chain connects TRBV19 to TRBJ1-2; 7 positions agree with TRBD1. V shed 1 base and J 2 bases; nucleotides not matched to a gene: 7. CDR3 length: 16 amino acids. Germline values: CDR1 LNHDA, CDR2 SQIVND (reference sequence). The CDR3 DNA reads as TGTGCCAGTAGTATAGGCCCCCGGGACAGAAACTATGGCTACACCTTC. Its protein is CASSIGPRDRNYGYTF.

This clone has just a few counts. The genes are TRBV7-2 and TRBJ2-7; 8 positions match TRBD1. Losses at the gene ends were 7 bases for V and 3 bases for J; bases not matched to a gene: 5. Germline CDR1 and CDR2: SGHTA and FQGNSA. The CDR3 totals 13 residues. CDR3 protein: CASTGQGLYEQYF. DNA of the CDR3: TGTGCCAGCACTGGACAGGGACTCTACGAGCAGTACTTC.

J is TRBJ2-1 and V is TRBV5-1; D may be TRBD1 (5 bases). This CDR3 has 13 residues. Trimming took 3 bases from V and 6 from J, leaving 10 bases between them. Germline V gene data show CDR1 as SGHRS and CDR2 as YFSETQ. In nucleotides, the CDR3 is TGCGCCAGCAGCTGGCCACAGGTCAATGAGCAGTTCTTC. Protein: CASSWPQVNEQFF. The full variable domain, rest sourced from reference TRBV5-1 and TRBJ2-1, is KAGVTQTPRYLIKTRGQQVTLSCSPISGHRSVSWYQQTPGQGLQFLFEYFSETQRNKGNFPGRFSGRQFSNSRSEMNVSTLELGDSALYLCASSWPQVNEQFFGPGTRLTVL.

The CDR3 spells CASSQGVKVYNEQFF. The CDR3 DNA reads TGTGCCAGCTCACAGGGGGTAAAAGTCTACAATGAGCAGTTCTTC. The V gene is TRBV18, the J gene TRBJ2-1, with D maybe TRBD1 (6 bases). From germline, CDR1 is KGHSH and CDR2 LQKENI. The germline V and J ends were trimmed by 4 bases and 3 bases, with 13 bases remaining between them. CDR3 length: 15 residues.

The genes are TRBV9 and TRBJ1-1; D is unclear. This CDR3 contains 15 residues. Germline CDR1 SGDLS, CDR2 YYNGEE. V was cut by 3 bases and J by 5 bases, with 17 bases left in between. CDR3 nucleotide sequence: TGTGCCAGCAGCGAGAGAGGATCACTAGGAACTGAAGCTTTCTTT. Translated, it gives CASSERGSLGTEAFF.

This rearrangement joins TRBV15 to TRBJ1-2; D is perhaps TRBD1 (5 bases). The length of the CDR3 is 15 residues. CDR1 and CDR2 (germline): LNHNV, YYDKDF (reference sequence). The V end lost 0 bases, the J end lost 0 bases, and 8 bases lay between the germline ends. The CDR3 DNA follows: TGTGCCACCAGCAGAGATGGGGGGACTAACTATGGCTACACCTTC. It encodes CATSRDGGTNYGYTF.

The genes are TRBV27 and TRBJ1-2; 7 nucleotides agree with TRBD1. Trimming at V came to 4 bases and at J to 0 bases, leaving 5 bases not matched to a gene. There are 15 residues in the CDR3. Germline CDR1 is MNHEY and CDR2 is SMNVEV (reference sequence). CDR3 region: CASSSHGTANYGYTF. The CDR3, as DNA: TGTGCCAGCAGTTCGCACGGGACAGCTAACTATGGCTACACCTTC.

This sequence joins TRBV7-2 and TRBJ2-5; 7 bases align to TRBD2. Trimming took 2 bases from V and 5 from J; bases not matched to a gene: 17. This CDR3 has 18 residues. Germline V CDR1 and CDR2: SGHTA, FQGNSA. The CDR3 loop reads CASSLSVLLAGVGETQYF. The CDR3 nucleotides are TGTGCCAGCAGCTTATCTGTGTTGTTGGCGGGAGTAGGGGAGACCCAGTACTTC.

The genes are TRBV3-1 (or the pseudogene TRBV3-2) and TRBJ2-7; 9 nucleotides line up with TRBD2. V was pared by 0 bases and J by 2 bases, with 5 bases of the junction left unmatched. From germline, CDR1 is LGHDT and CDR2 YNNKEL (reference sequence). This CDR3 has 16 residues. The CDR3 DNA reads as TGTGCCAGCAGCCAAGAAAGCGGGGGGCCCACCTACGAGCAGTACTTC. Residues: CASSQESGGPTYEQYF.

The CDR3 loop reads CASSKEPGQKNIQYF. The CDR3 bases are TGTGCCAGCAGCAAGGAACCGGGACAAAAAAACATTCAGTACTTC. V and J are TRBV7-3 and TRBJ2-4; possible D gene TRBD1, 6 bases. The V end was cut by 5 bases, the J end by 4 bases, with 15 bases between. The CDR3 runs 15 residues. Germline values: CDR1 SGHTA, CDR2 FQGTGA.

This clone turned up a few times. The V and J genes are TRBV9 and TRBJ1-3; D is possibly TRBD1 (6 bases). CDR1 SGDLS and CDR2 YYNGEE come from the germline V gene. The CDR3 contains 15 residues. The V end lost 1 base, the J end lost 4 bases, and 12 bases lay between the germline ends. CDR3 sequence reads: CASSVYATGGNTIYF. CDR3 coding DNA: TGTGCCAGCAGCGTATATGCCACAGGGGGAAACACCATATATTTT.

The rearrangement links TRBV13 to TRBJ1-6; TRBD1 agrees at 7 bases. Germline V CDR1 and CDR2: PRHDT, FYEKMQ (reference sequence). This CDR3 region has 16 residues. After removal of 3 bases from V and 4 bases from J, the junction contained 6 bases not matched to a gene. The CDR3, as DNA: TGTGCCAGCAGCTTCAGCAAGACAGGGTATAATTCACCCCTCCACTTT. It is translated as CASSFSKTGYNSPLHF. Complete variable domain (other parts from reference TRBV13 and TRBJ1-6): AAGVIQSPRHLIKEKRETATLKCYPIPRHDTVYWYQQGPGQDPQFLISFYEKMQSDKGSIPDRFSAQQFSDYHSELNMSSLELGDSALYFCASSFSKTGYNSPLHFGNGTRLTVT.

The chain links TRBV3-1 (or the pseudogene TRBV3-2) to TRBJ2-2; D is uncertain. The V and J ends lost 0 bases and 1 base respectively, with 9 bases between them. CDR3 length: 16 amino acids. The germline V gene encodes CDR1 LGHDT and CDR2 YNNKEL (reference sequence). The CDR3 DNA sequence: TGTGCCAGCAGCCAAGATCAGGTCCGGAACACCGGGGAGCTGTTTTTT. Its protein is CASSQDQVRNTGELFF.

The rearrangement links TRBV30 to TRBJ2-7; TRBD1 matches 9 bases. CDR3 length equals 15 residues. V was clipped by 3 bases and J by 0 bases; unmatched bases: 6. CDR1 is GTSNPN and CDR2 is SVGIG in the germline V gene (reference sequence). CDR3 nucleotides: TGTGCCTGGAGAGCCACAGGGGGCGGCTCCTACGAGCAGTACTTC. Translated: CAWRATGGGSYEQYF.

CDR3 protein: CASSEPDRVTDTQYF. CDR3 DNA sequence: TGTGCCAGCAGTGAGCCGGACAGAGTCACAGATACGCAGTATTTT. The V and J genes are TRBV25-1 and TRBJ2-3; possibly TRBD1 for D (6 bases). Germline V lookup: CDR1 MGHDK, CDR2 SYGVNS. This CDR3 is built from 15 residues. The V end lost 3 bases, the J end lost 2 bases, and 12 bases lay between the germline ends.

V gene TRBV7-9 combines with J gene TRBJ2-2; D is possibly TRBD1 (5 bases). V was pared by 5 bases and J by 2 bases, with 9 bases between. Germline CDR1 SEHNR, CDR2 FQNEAQ (reference sequence). This CDR3 has 14 amino acids. CDR3: CASSPWTNTGELFF. For the CDR3, the DNA is TGTGCCAGCAGCCCGTGGACAAACACCGGGGAGCTGTTTTTT.

J is TRBJ1-3 and V is TRBV6-5; D gene ambiguous. From germline, CDR1 is MNHEY and CDR2 SVGAGI. The length of the CDR3 is 14 residues. Trimming removed 8 bases at V and 2 bases at J, with 13 bases between. The CDR3 here is CASFSQSTGNTIYF. The DNA for the CDR3 is TGTGCCAGCTTTTCACAGAGCACTGGAAACACCATATATTTT.

The table lists this clone with a few counts. The chain combines TRBV7-8 with TRBJ1-2; no reliable D call. This CDR3 spans 15 amino acids. The V and J ends lost 5 bases and 2 bases respectively, with 15 bases between them. Looked up from germline, CDR1 is SGHVS and CDR2 is FQNEAQ. The CDR3 coding sequence is TGTGCCAGCAGCCCCCAGGCCGGCTTCAACTATGGCTACACCTTC. This sequence encodes CASSPQAGFNYGYTF.

The table lists this clone with a count of one. This rearrangement joins TRBV4-3 to TRBJ2-5, with 7 bases identical to TRBD2. CDR3 length equals 15 residues. Losses at the gene ends were 2 bases for V and 5 bases for J; bases not matched to a gene: 8. From germline, CDR1 is LGHNA and CDR2 YSLEER. CDR3 sequence (DNA): TGCGCCAGCAGCCAATATGGACTAGGCGGGGAGACCCAGTACTTC. It translates to CASSQYGLGGETQYF.

The V and J genes are TRBV7-9 and TRBJ1-3; maybe TRBD1 (5 bases). The CDR3 runs to 16 residues. Germline V gene lookup returns CDR1 SEHNR and CDR2 FQNEAQ (reference sequence). V was pared by 8 bases and J by 1 base, with 18 bases between. CDR3 in amino acids: CASGRQGAGSGNTIYF. The CDR3 region has the DNA TGTGCCAGCGGTCGGCAGGGTGCTGGATCTGGAAACACCATATATTTT. Filled out from reference TRBV7-9 and TRBJ1-3, the complete variable domain reads DTGVSQNPRHKITKRGQNVTFRCDPISEHNRLYWYRQTLGQGPEFLTYFQNEAQLEKSRLLSDRFSAERPKGSFSTLEIQRTEQGDSAMYLCASGRQGAGSGNTIYFGEGSWLTVV.

This sequence joins TRBV10-3 and TRBJ2-3; D may be TRBD2 (5 bases). Germline assignment: CDR1 ENHRY and CDR2 SYGVKD. Trimming removed 3 bases at V and 0 bases at J, with 10 bases between. This CDR3 has 15 residues. CDR3 amino acids: CAISDRGRSTDTQYF. The DNA of the CDR3 is TGTGCCATCAGTGATCGGGGTAGAAGCACAGATACGCAGTATTTT.

This sequence joins TRBV19 and TRBJ2-3; TRBD2 aligns across 10 bases. There are 16 residues in the CDR3. CDR1 is LNHDA and CDR2 is SQIVND in the germline V gene (reference sequence). Trimming cost V 5 bases and J 2 bases; bases outside gene matches: 7. The chain's CDR3 is CASSPASGGLTDTQYF. CDR3 nucleotides: TGTGCCAGTAGTCCGGCTAGCGGGGGACTCACAGATACGCAGTATTTT.

CDR3 residues: CAWGQTDTQYF. CDR3 DNA: TGTGCCTGGGGTCAGACAGATACGCAGTATTTT. This chain joins TRBV30 and TRBJ2-3, with no clear D. CDR3 length: 11 amino acids. The germline V and J ends were trimmed by 5 bases and 3 bases, with 6 bases remaining between them. Germline loops: CDR1 GTSNPN, CDR2 SVGIG (reference sequence).

V usage is TRBV7-2 and J usage is TRBJ2-1, with D possibly being TRBD2 (5 bases). Germline-derived CDR1 and CDR2 are SGHTA and FQGNSA. V lost 1 base to trimming and J lost 5 bases, with 9 bases between them. The CDR3 has 14 amino acids. CDR3 loop: CASSLGSSNNEQFF. Here the CDR3 DNA reads TGTGCCAGCAGCTTAGGGTCTAGCAACAATGAGCAGTTCTTC.

This chain links TRBV27 with TRBJ1-6, with TRBD1 identical over 7 bases. Unmatched junction bases numbered 11, after V lost 6 bases and J lost 6 bases. The length of the CDR3 is 16 residues. Germline V lookup: CDR1 MNHEY, CDR2 SMNVEV (reference sequence). CDR3 residues: CASSVAPRQGNSPLHF. The CDR3 coding sequence is TGTGCCAGCAGCGTGGCCCCGCGACAGGGTAATTCACCCCTCCACTTT.

This clone was counted a few times. The J gene is TRBJ1-2, the V gene TRBV28; 7 bases line up with TRBD1. The germline V gene encodes CDR1 MDHEN and CDR2 SYDVKM. CDR3 length equals 15 residues. J lost 4 bases, V lost 6 bases, and 11 bases had no gene match. CDR3 DNA sequence: TGTGCCAGCAGCGAAATCCGACAGGGCTCCTATGGCTACACCTTC. This gives the protein CASSEIRQGSYGYTF.